A single T cell receptor beta chain is shown here with its context. The data were taken from a study of blood T cell repertoires in COVID-19. The wider study: There were acute and convalescent COVID-19 samples, and they came from the United States, Italy and Spain. The analysed material was cDNA or gDNA that came from T cells, B-cell-depleted T cells, or PBMCs.

In the study's own analysis: From reference gene primer amplification, estimates of nucleated cell counts were derived. The data were produced by immunoSEQ multiplex PCR, yet TCRdb's version contains in-frame clones alone and is incomplete. The V and J calls and the clone size are those of that table, but D and trimming were determined from the DNA. Of under 300,000 clones in the sample, 86% were seen once. The sequenced sample consisted of peripheral blood. This receptor was taken from a woman aged 25 to 39 with active or convalescent COVID-19.

CDR3 coding DNA: TGTGCCAGCACCCTGGGGCAGAATGATAATTCACCCCTCCACTTT. Its protein product is CASTLGQNDNSPLHF. The chain employs TRBV6-5 and TRBJ1-6; possible D gene TRBD1, 5 bases. Germline CDR1 reads MNHEY; CDR2 reads SVGAGI. Trimming cost V 7 bases and J 5 bases, with 15 bases left between them. CDR3 length: 15 amino acids.